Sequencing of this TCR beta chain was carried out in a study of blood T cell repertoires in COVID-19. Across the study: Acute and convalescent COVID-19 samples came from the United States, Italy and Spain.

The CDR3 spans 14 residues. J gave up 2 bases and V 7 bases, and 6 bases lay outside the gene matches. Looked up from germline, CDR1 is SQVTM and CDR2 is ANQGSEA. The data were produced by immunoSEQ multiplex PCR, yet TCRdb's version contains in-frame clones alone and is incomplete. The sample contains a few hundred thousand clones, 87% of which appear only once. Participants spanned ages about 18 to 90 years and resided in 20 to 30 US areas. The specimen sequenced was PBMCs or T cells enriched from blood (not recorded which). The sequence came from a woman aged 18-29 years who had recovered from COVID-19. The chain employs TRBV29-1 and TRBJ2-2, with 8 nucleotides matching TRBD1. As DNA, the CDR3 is TGCAGCGCCCAACAGGGGGGAAACACCGGGGAGCTGTTTTTT. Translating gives CSAQQGGNTGELFF.